This T cell receptor beta chain was documented in a study of blood T cell repertoires in COVID-19. Study summary: The origin of the acute and convalescent COVID-19 samples was the United States, Italy and Spain. T cells, B-cell-depleted T cells, or PBMCs provided the cDNA or gDNA that served as material.

Per the study methods: Amplification with reference gene primers provided the estimates of nucleated cell counts. Libraries were prepared by immunoSEQ multiplex PCR; TCRdb keeps only in-frame clonotypes and omits some of them. For V, J and clone size, that table is used; D and trimming come from the DNA. The sample shows roughly 160,000 clones, approximately 81% of them seen only once. Germline CDR1 GTSNPN, CDR2 SVGIG (reference sequence). Trimming took 1 base from V and 4 from J; bases not matched to a gene: 0. This CDR3 region has 13 residues. This TCR came from a woman of 80 years or more with active or convalescent COVID-19. The specimen sequenced was peripheral blood. This chain uses TRBV30 with TRBJ1-1; 10 positions match TRBD1. The CDR3 reads CAWSGDRGTEAFF. In DNA form, the CDR3 reads TGTGCCTGGAGTGGGGACAGGGGCACTGAAGCTTTCTTT.